Listed here are 11 T cell receptor beta chains from one sample, sequenced in a study of neurological immune-mediated disorders (dated by TCRdb to between 2018 and 2020). Preparation of the library involved 5' RACE. Sequencing was carried out with an Illumina HiSeq 2500. TCRdb's own reprocessing of the public reads used fastp at Q25 and MiXCR and kept productive beta chains. Identical CDR3 protein sequences are pooled into one entry, listed with their most common genes and DNA. A total of roughly 62,000 distinct CDR3 sequences appear in this sample, roughly 2.5% of them only once. The top ten hold about 3% of the sample. The specimen sequenced was PBMCs. The receptors come from a man aged 50-60 years with multiple sclerosis.

This clonotype has ten or more counts. V is TRBV15 and J is TRBJ2-1, with 9 bases identical to TRBD1. CDR1 and CDR2 from the germline V gene are LNHNV and YYDKDF (reference sequence). Trimming cost V 6 bases and J 4 bases; bases outside gene matches: 7. This CDR3 comprises 15 residues. CDR3 DNA sequence: TGTGCCACCAGTAAACAGGGGGCGGTGTACAATGAGCAGTTCTTC. It specifies CATSKQGAVYNEQFF.

This clonotype was observed many times. This chain connects TRBV18 to TRBJ2-5; D is uncertain. Germline V gene data show CDR1 as KGHSH and CDR2 as LQKENI. With 6 bases removed from V and 5 bases from J, the gap between germline ends came to 19 bases. The CDR3 sequence is 15 residues long. For the CDR3, the DNA is TGTGCCAGCTCCCTGCAAGGGCCCCCCTACGAGACCCAGTACTTC. Amino acids: CASSLQGPPYETQYF.

This clonotype appeared many times. The V call is TRBV5-1, the J call TRBJ2-1, with 9 positions matching TRBD1. This CDR3 region has 16 residues. With 0 bases clipped from V and 4 bases from J, the junction kept 5 bases outside the gene matches. CDR1 SGHRS and CDR2 YFSETQ come from the germline V gene. The DNA of the CDR3 is TGCGCCAGCAGCTTGGGTTCGGGACAGGGTTACAATGAGCAGTTCTTC. It codes for CASSLGSGQGYNEQFF.

This clonotype was observed at least ten times. The gene calls are TRBV15 and TRBJ1-1; the D is unclear. Trimming shortened V by 0 bases and J by 8 bases, and 13 bases separated the two germline ends. CDR1 and CDR2 from the germline V gene are LNHNV and YYDKDF (reference sequence). The length of the CDR3 is 14 residues. The CDR3 coding sequence is TGTGCCACCAGCAGAGATGAGGGAAGGCCCGAAGCTTTCTTT. Its protein product is CATSRDEGRPEAFF.

Many counts were recorded for this clonotype. V is TRBV5-1 and J is TRBJ2-7, with D unclear. The length of the CDR3 is 13 residues. V lost 7 bases to trimming and J lost 3 bases, with 14 bases between them. Germline CDR1 and CDR2: SGHRS and YFSETQ. In nucleotides, the CDR3 is TGCGCCAGCTCCCGTGGCCATGTCTACGAGCAGTACTTC. Its translation: CASSRGHVYEQYF.

This clonotype was seen many times. The chain has TRBV12-3 or TRBV12-4 and TRBJ1-1; D possibly corresponds to TRBD1 (5 bases). The CDR3 runs 13 residues. V gave up 5 bases and J gave up 8 bases, with 15 bases separating them. The CDR3: CASSPTGAREAFF. The DNA for the CDR3 is TGTGCCAGCAGTCCCACTGGGGCGCGGGAAGCTTTCTTT.

This clonotype was recorded a few times. Compared with germline, one end of the junction differs, possibly owing to a read error. This chain uses TRBV7-8 with TRBJ1-5, with 9 bases lining up with TRBD1. Germline loops: CDR1 SGHVS, CDR2 FQNEAQ. The CDR3 totals 16 residues. The CDR3 bases are TGTGCCAGCAGCCCTCGACAGGGGGTGGGAGGTAAGACCCAGAATTTT. Its protein product is CASSPRQGVGGKTQNF.

This clonotype was counted ten times or more. The chain carries TRBV7-2 and TRBJ2-3; a weak D match, TRBD2 (5 bases). V lost 3 bases and J 6 bases, leaving 7 bases between the germline ends. The CDR3 sequence is 12 residues long. CDR1 is SGHTA and CDR2 is FQGNSA in the germline V gene. CDR3 sequence: CASSFGGDTQYF. As DNA, the CDR3 is TGTGCCAGCAGCTTCGGCGGGGATACGCAGTATTTT.

This clonotype was seen repeatedly, ten times or more. The rearrangement uses TRBV9 and TRBJ2-1; D unresolved. Germline V lookup: CDR1 SGDLS, CDR2 YYNGEE. V gave up 4 bases and J gave up 7 bases, with 15 bases separating them. This CDR3 spans 14 amino acids. The CDR3 region is CASSPGPLGNEQFF. The CDR3 DNA reads as TGTGCCAGCAGCCCCGGGCCCTTGGGGAATGAGCAGTTCTTC.

This clonotype was counted at least ten times. The chain combines TRBV20-1 with TRBJ1-3; 7 nucleotides match TRBD1. The germline gives CDR1 DFQATT, CDR2 SNEGSKA (reference sequence). The junction had 8 bases not matched to a gene; V was cut back by 5 bases and J by 4 bases. The CDR3 runs to 14 residues. The CDR3 DNA sequence: TGCAGTGCTCCTGACAGGGCGGGGGGAAACACCATATATTTT. Protein product: CSAPDRAGGNTIYF.

This clonotype was observed many times. The chain links TRBV20-1 to TRBJ2-7; the D gene could be TRBD1 or TRBD2 (7 bases each). Trimming stripped 6 bases from V and 2 bases from J, with 20 bases between. The germline V gene has CDR1 DFQATT and CDR2 SNEGSKA (reference sequence). The CDR3 is 15 amino acids. CDR3 DNA: TGCAGTGCCCCGCCGCGCCAGGGGGGGCCCTACGAGCAGTACTTC. Protein product: CSAPPRQGGPYEQYF.